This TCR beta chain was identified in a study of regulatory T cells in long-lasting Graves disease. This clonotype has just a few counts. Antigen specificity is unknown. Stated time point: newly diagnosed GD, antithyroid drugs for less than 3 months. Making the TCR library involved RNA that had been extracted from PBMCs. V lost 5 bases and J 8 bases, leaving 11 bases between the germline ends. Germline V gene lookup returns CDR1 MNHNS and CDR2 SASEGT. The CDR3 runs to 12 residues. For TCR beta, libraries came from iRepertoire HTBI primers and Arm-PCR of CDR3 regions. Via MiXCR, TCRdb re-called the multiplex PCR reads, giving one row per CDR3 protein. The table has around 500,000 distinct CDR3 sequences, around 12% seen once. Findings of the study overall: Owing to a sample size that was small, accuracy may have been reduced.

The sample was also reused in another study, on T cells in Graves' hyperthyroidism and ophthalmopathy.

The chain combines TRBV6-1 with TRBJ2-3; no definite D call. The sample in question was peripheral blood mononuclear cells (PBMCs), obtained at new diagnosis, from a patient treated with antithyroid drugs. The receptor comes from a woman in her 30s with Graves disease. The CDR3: CASSRRTGTQYF. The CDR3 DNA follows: TGTGCCAGCAGTCGGCGGACGGGTACGCAGTATTTT.